The clone carrying this T cell receptor (beta chain) was recorded a few times. Its antigen is not identified. This entry belongs to a study of T cell repertoires in cytomegalovirus infection. Study-level background: Newly reported HLA-C-restricted and thoroughly characterized HLA-B-restricted CMV epitopes were employed. Public TCR beta signatures provided an indication of both CMV infection and a matching HLA type. Whole-study results and caveats: Dominating the ex vivo response were TCR beta clonotypes that were CMV-specific and HLA-C-restricted.

Using its own MiXCR run on the reads, TCRdb lists one record per CDR3 protein. Of some 700,000 distinct CDR3 sequences in the sample, around 32% were seen once. The origin of this receptor is a human donor in good health (CMV status not recorded). Some clones in this sample may be carry-over from other donors' samples. Material: cultured PBMCs, obtained from culture after CMV antigen stimulation.

This chain's CDR3 is CASSTLPAATNEKLFF. The CDR3 DNA reads TGTGCCAGCAGTACCTTGCCGGCCGCAACTAATGAAAAACTGTTTTTT. The chain recombines TRBV2 with TRBJ1-4; D remains unclear. V was trimmed by 5 bases and J by 0 bases, leaving 13 bases between them. The CDR3 consists of 16 residues. Germline assignment: CDR1 SNHLY and CDR2 FYNNEI.